The 32 T cell receptor beta chains listed next were all sequenced from one sample in a study of T cells in Graves' hyperthyroidism and ophthalmopathy. TCR beta CDR3 regions were amplified from RNA transcripts. TCR CDR3 regions were first amplified by RT-PCR with HTBI primers. TCRdb processed the multiplex PCR reads anew with MiXCR; each CDR3 protein has one entry. The sample has some 300,000 distinct CDR3 sequences; less than 15% are singletons. Sample: blood. The origin of the receptors is a woman in her 30s with Graves' hyperthyroidism that later progressed to Graves' ophthalmopathy.

This clonotype was counted many times. CDR3 coding DNA: TGTGCCAGCAGCCTCGCCGTGGTTTCACCCCTCCACTTT. This codes for CASSLAVVSPLHF. The chain is built from TRBV28 and TRBJ1-6; D not certain. The CDR3 has 13 amino acids. Deletions cut 6 bases from V and 9 bases from J, with 12 bases between. CDR1 and CDR2 (germline): MDHEN, SYDVKM.

This clonotype was found many times. The rearrangement links TRBV30 to TRBJ2-7; D tentatively reads TRBD1 or TRBD2 (5 bases each). Trimming cost V 6 bases and J 1 base, with 16 bases left between them. CDR1 is GTSNPN and CDR2 is SVGIG in the germline V gene (reference sequence). The CDR3 totals 14 residues. CDR3 sequence reads: CACPRDGTSYEQYF. Here the CDR3 DNA reads TGTGCCTGCCCTCGGGACGGCACTTCCTACGAGCAGTACTTC.

This clonotype has ten or more counts. The rearrangement joins TRBV30 to TRBJ1-5; no firm D call. Germline CDR1 is GTSNPN and CDR2 is SVGIG (reference sequence). V lost 0 bases, J lost 7 bases, and 10 bases lay in between. This CDR3 has 13 residues. Written as DNA, the CDR3 is TGTGCCTGGAGTGTTGGACCGGGGCAGCCCCAGCATTTT. This codes for CAWSVGPGQPQHF.

Turning to this clonotype: This may come from a read error, since a much larger clone is one base off. Here the CDR3 omits its conserved ending phenylalanine or tryptophan, so a read error is the likely source. V is TRBV7-9 and J is TRBJ1-1; D not certain. The CDR3 has 14 amino acids. Germline-derived CDR1 and CDR2 are SEHNR and FQNEAQ (reference sequence). The germline V and J ends were trimmed by 6 bases and 1 base, with 12 bases remaining between them. The CDR3 reads CASRTVIGNTEAFL. The CDR3 DNA sequence: TGTGCCAGCAGGACGGTTATAGGGAACACTGAAGCTTTCCTT.

This clonotype has at least ten counts. The chain combines TRBV11-2 with TRBJ2-1; D may be TRBD2 (6 bases). CDR3 size: 15 residues. Trimming took 8 bases from V and 2 from J, leaving 16 bases between them. In germline, CDR1 is SGHAT, CDR2 FQNNGV. CDR3 loop: CASRFPGGTYNEQFF. In DNA, the CDR3 is TGTGCCAGCCGTTTCCCCGGGGGAACCTACAATGAGCAGTTCTTC.

At least ten counts were recorded for this clonotype. The chain uses TRBV10-3 and TRBJ2-7; the D is unclear. V was clipped by 0 bases and J by 0 bases, with 6 bases between them. This CDR3 contains 14 residues. Looked up from germline, CDR1 is ENHRY and CDR2 is SYGVKD. CDR3 DNA: TGTGCCATCAGTGAGTCGAGAGACTCCTACGAGCAGTACTTC. As protein: CAISESRDSYEQYF.

The chain combines TRBV29-1 with TRBJ2-1; 14 bases agree with TRBD2. V was pared by 3 bases and J by 9 bases, with 4 bases of the junction left unmatched. The CDR3 is made up of 14 amino acids. Germline CDR1 reads SQVTM; CDR2 reads ANQGSEA. The CDR3 nucleotides are TGCAGCGTTGAGGGACTAGCGGGAGAGGGTGAGCAGTTCTTC. Its protein product is CSVEGLAGEGEQFF.

This clonotype was detected only a few times. The chain links TRBV18 to TRBJ1-4; possible D gene TRBD1, 5 bases. The germline gives CDR1 KGHSH, CDR2 LQKENI. Trimming left V 3 bases short and J 3 bases short, with 17 bases between. This CDR3 has 17 residues. In DNA, the CDR3 is TGTGCCAGCTCACCCCCGGCAGGGACGACTGCTAATGAAAAACTGTTTTTT. Protein product: CASSPPAGTTANEKLFF.

This clonotype was counted ten times or more. The CDR3 spells CASSLAGGPLEQYF. DNA for the CDR3: TGTGCCAGCAGCTTAGCGGGGGGCCCCCTGGAGCAGTACTTC. V is TRBV7-6 and J is TRBJ2-7, with D possibly being TRBD1 or TRBD2 (6 bases each). V was trimmed by 0 bases and J by 7 bases, leaving 13 bases between them. The V gene's germline CDR1 is SGHVS and CDR2 FNYEAQ. This CDR3 comprises 14 residues.

This clonotype was seen ten or more times. The rearrangement links TRBV7-3 to TRBJ2-7; D is uncertain. The V gene's germline CDR1 is SGHTA and CDR2 FQGTGA. The CDR3 spans 15 residues. Trimming pared 2 bases from V and 3 bases from J, leaving 14 bases between. In DNA, the CDR3 is TGTGCCAGCAGCTTATCAGGCGGATATATCTACGAGCAGTACTTC. Protein sequence: CASSLSGGYIYEQYF.

This clonotype appeared many times. V usage is TRBV10-3 and J usage is TRBJ2-1; no definite D call. Germline V gives CDR1 ENHRY, CDR2 SYGVKD. With 2 bases removed from V and 7 bases from J, the gap between germline ends came to 6 bases. CDR3 length: 12 amino acids. The CDR3 reads CAISERLNEQFF. In DNA, the CDR3 is TGTGCCATCAGTGAGCGATTAAATGAGCAGTTCTTC.

J is TRBJ2-3 and V is TRBV15; TRBD2 matches at 10 bases. This CDR3 has 16 residues. Germline values: CDR1 LNHNV, CDR2 YYDKDF (reference sequence). Losses at the gene ends were 2 bases for V and 5 bases for J; bases not matched to a gene: 7. The CDR3 DNA reads as TGTGCCACCAGCAGACGCGCTAGCGGGAGTTTAGATACGCAGTATTTT. This sequence encodes CATSRRASGSLDTQYF.

This chain links TRBV6-2 or TRBV6-3 with TRBJ2-2; D possibly corresponds to TRBD2 (5 bases). The CDR3 length is 14 residues. V was clipped by 7 bases and J by 7 bases, with 16 bases between them. Germline V gene sequence: CDR1 MNHEY, CDR2 SVGEGT. CDR3 nucleotides: TGTGCCAGCACGGTGGGAGTAATGATCGGGGAGCTGTTTTTT. Translated: CASTVGVMIGELFF.

At least ten counts were recorded for this clonotype. The chain joins TRBV27 to TRBJ2-1; TRBD2 matches 7 bases. The germline V gene has CDR1 MNHEY and CDR2 SMNVEV (reference sequence). CDR3 length: 17 residues. Trimming cost V 3 bases and J 0 bases; bases outside gene matches: 8. This CDR3 is CASSFLLSGDSYNEQFF. DNA of the CDR3: TGTGCCAGCAGTTTCCTACTCAGCGGGGACTCCTACAATGAGCAGTTCTTC.

This clonotype was seen ten or more times. The chain carries TRBV7-2 and TRBJ1-2; no clear D. Deletions cut 3 bases from V and 8 bases from J, with 13 bases between. CDR1 is SGHTA, CDR2 FQGNSA, per germline. The CDR3 length is 13 residues. This chain's CDR3 is CASSFDGREGYTF. CDR3 bases: TGTGCCAGCAGCTTCGACGGACGGGAAGGCTACACCTTC.

In DNA, the CDR3 is TGCGCCAGCAGCTTGGGACTAGCGGGAGTATCGGAAGAGACCCAGTACTTC. Protein sequence: CASSLGLAGVSEETQYF. The gene calls are TRBV5-1 and TRBJ2-5, with 12 bases that match TRBD2. The V segment lost 0 bases and the J segment 3 bases; nucleotides outside the gene matches: 6. This CDR3 is built from 17 residues. CDR1 SGHRS and CDR2 YFSETQ come from the germline V gene.

The chain links TRBV6-5 to TRBJ2-5; the D gene could be TRBD1 or TRBD2 (5 bases each). V dropped 2 bases and J dropped 4 bases, with 14 bases sitting between them. The CDR3 spans 15 residues. Germline V gene sequence: CDR1 MNHEY, CDR2 SVGAGI. Written as DNA, the CDR3 is TGTGCCAGCAGTTACCTCAGGGAGCTAGCAGAGACCCAGTACTTC. Translation: CASSYLRELAETQYF.

This clonotype was detected many times. The chain has TRBV30 and TRBJ2-3, with TRBD2 identical over 9 bases. This CDR3 spans 15 amino acids. V trimming: 0 bases; J trimming: 8 bases; junction bases outside the gene matches: 9. The germline V gene has CDR1 GTSNPN and CDR2 SVGIG (reference sequence). This CDR3 is CAWSVLSGSLSTQYF. Here the CDR3 DNA reads TGTGCCTGGAGTGTACTTAGCGGGAGTTTATCTACGCAGTATTTT.

This clonotype was picked up many times. The chain links TRBV10-3 to TRBJ1-1; 7 bases are shared with TRBD1. The CDR3 contains 13 residues. V lost 4 bases, J lost 5 bases, and 4 bases stayed unmatched. Germline loops: CDR1 ENHRY, CDR2 SYGVKD. The CDR3 nucleotides are TGTGCCATCAGTGGAGGGGGCAGGACTGAAGCTTTCTTT. It encodes CAISGGGRTEAFF.

A word on this clonotype: Being one base from a much bigger clone, this may be a read error. The chain couples TRBV20-1 to TRBJ2-7, with D hard to call. CDR3 size: 11 residues. Germline assignment: CDR1 DFQATT and CDR2 SNEGSKA (reference sequence). V was pared by 7 bases and J by 6 bases, with 13 bases between. The CDR3 coding sequence is TGCAGTGTTAGCTCCCCCTTCGAGCAGTACTTC. This sequence encodes CSVSSPFEQYF.

This clonotype was counted a few times. The V gene is TRBV28, the J gene TRBJ2-2; tentatively, D is TRBD1 (6 bases). The CDR3 has 17 amino acids. The germline V gene encodes CDR1 MDHEN and CDR2 SYDVKM. The ends were cut back, 3 bases at V and 6 bases at J, with 20 bases in the middle. For the CDR3, the DNA is TGTGCCAGCAGTTTTCGATTTAGGGCAGGGGTCCCCGGGGAGCTGTTTTTT. It specifies CASSFRFRAGVPGELFF.

This clonotype was seen ten or more times. V gene TRBV27 combines with J gene TRBJ2-7; D is ambiguous. The germline V gene has CDR1 MNHEY and CDR2 SMNVEV (reference sequence). V lost 5 bases to trimming and J lost 7 bases, with 24 bases between them. The CDR3 contains 16 residues. CDR3 DNA sequence: TGTGCCAGCAGTCCCAGGACCCTTCCACGATCGTGGGAGCAGTACTTC. Translated, it gives CASSPRTLPRSWEQYF.

This clonotype was observed at least ten times. V usage is TRBV5-1 and J usage is TRBJ2-1; D is ambiguous. Deletions cut 0 bases from V and 8 bases from J, with 12 bases between. The CDR3 loop spans 14 amino acids. CDR1 is SGHRS, CDR2 YFSETQ, per germline. CDR3 loop: CASSLEGLADEQFF. CDR3 nucleotides: TGCGCCAGCAGCTTGGAAGGCCTGGCGGATGAGCAGTTCTTC.

This clonotype was observed many times. This chain uses TRBV28 with TRBJ1-6, with TRBD1 identical over 9 bases. The CDR3 totals 15 residues. V lost 5 bases and J lost 9; bases outside the gene matches: 8. Germline assignment: CDR1 MDHEN and CDR2 SYDVKM. Here the CDR3 reads CASSKLQGASSPLHF. CDR3 bases: TGTGCCAGCAGTAAGTTACAGGGGGCGAGTTCACCCCTCCACTTT. Filled out from reference TRBV28 and TRBJ1-6, the complete variable domain reads DVKVTQSSRYLVKRTGEKVFLECVQDMDHENMFWYRQDPGLGLRLIYFSYDVKMKEKGDIPEGYSVSREKKERFSLILESASTNQTSMYLCASSKLQGASSPLHFGNGTRLTVT.

This clonotype was detected many times. The V call is TRBV28, the J call TRBJ1-5; 11 nucleotides line up with TRBD1. V lost 6 bases and J lost 2; bases outside the gene matches: 6. This CDR3 has 16 residues. Germline V gene data show CDR1 as MDHEN and CDR2 as SYDVKM. CDR3 bases: TGTGCCAGCAGACCCGGGACAGGGGGAGGCAATCAGCCCCAGCATTTT. This encodes CASRPGTGGGNQPQHF.

At least ten counts were recorded for this clonotype. The rearrangement joins TRBV2 to TRBJ2-7, with D maybe TRBD1 (5 bases). The CDR3 spans 13 residues. In germline, CDR1 is SNHLY, CDR2 FYNNEI. The germline V and J ends were trimmed by 6 bases and 0 bases, with 9 bases remaining between them. The CDR3 sequence is CASSVDSSYEQYF. In DNA form, the CDR3 reads TGTGCCAGCAGCGTTGACAGCTCCTACGAGCAGTACTTC.

In its sample, this clonotype was seen many times. The chain recombines TRBV7-9 with TRBJ2-7; 13 bases fit TRBD2. Germline V gene lookup returns CDR1 SEHNR and CDR2 FQNEAQ (reference sequence). The V and J ends lost 3 bases and 5 bases, in that order; junction bases with no gene match: 4. The CDR3 covers 15 residues. The CDR3: CASSLGTSGTDEQYF. CDR3 sequence (DNA): TGTGCCAGCAGCTTGGGGACTAGCGGGACCGACGAGCAGTACTTC.

This clonotype has ten or more counts. The chain carries TRBV11-1 and TRBJ2-3; 7 bases fit TRBD2. The V and J ends lost 5 bases and 2 bases, in that order; junction bases with no gene match: 7. This CDR3 has 15 amino acids. In germline, CDR1 is SGHAT, CDR2 FQDESV (reference sequence). CDR3 in amino acids: CASSNTSVATDTQYF. As DNA, the CDR3 is TGTGCCAGCAGCAATACTAGCGTTGCCACAGATACGCAGTATTTT.

This clonotype has at least ten counts. The chain carries TRBV3-1 and TRBJ1-2; the match to TRBD1 covers 8 bases. Unmatched junction bases numbered 8, after V lost 4 bases and J lost 7 bases. The CDR3 extends over 14 amino acids. The germline CDR1 and CDR2 sequences are LGHDT and YNNKEL (reference sequence). The chain's CDR3 is CASSPTGVEAGYTF. CDR3 coding DNA: TGTGCCAGCAGCCCGACAGGGGTAGAGGCTGGCTACACCTTC. Full variable domain (rest looked up from reference TRBV3-1 and TRBJ1-2): DTAVSQTPKYLVTQMGNDKSIKCEQNLGHDTMYWYKQDSKKFLKIMFSYNNKELIINETVPNRFSPKSPDKAHLNLHINSLELGDSAVYFCASSPTGVEAGYTFGSGTRLTVV.

This clonotype came up many times. The V call is TRBV19, the J call TRBJ2-7; 7 nucleotides agree with TRBD2. V shed 7 bases and J 2 bases; nucleotides not matched to a gene: 14. CDR1 is LNHDA and CDR2 is SQIVND in the germline V gene (reference sequence). CDR3 length: 16 amino acids. CDR3 bases: TGTGCCAGTACTGGAGGGGCTAGCGGTCATCCCTACGAGCAGTACTTC. Amino acid sequence: CASTGGASGHPYEQYF.

This clonotype was recorded at least ten times. The V and J genes are TRBV9 and TRBJ2-7, with D possibly being TRBD2 (5 bases). The germline V and J ends were trimmed by 3 bases and 4 bases, with 17 bases remaining between them. The germline CDR1 and CDR2 sequences are SGDLS and YYNGEE. There are 15 residues in the CDR3. CDR3 loop: CASSDGSGPAYEQYF. The CDR3 DNA follows: TGTGCCAGCAGCGATGGAAGCGGCCCCGCGTACGAGCAGTACTTC.

This chain connects TRBV20-1 to TRBJ2-5; tentatively, D is TRBD1 (6 bases). With 3 bases removed from V and 3 bases from J, the gap between germline ends came to 17 bases. The CDR3 loop spans 15 amino acids. CDR1 DFQATT and CDR2 SNEGSKA come from the germline V gene (reference sequence). Here the CDR3 reads CSARLGWGHKETQYF. The CDR3 DNA reads TGCAGTGCTAGGCTCGGGTGGGGACACAAAGAGACCCAGTACTTC.